A single sample is the source of the 5 T cell receptor beta chains below, sequenced in a study of post-analysis software for immune sequencing data. Unique molecular identifiers were present in the TCR beta cDNA libraries. TCRdb re-called the PCR reads through MiXCR, storing one row per CDR3 protein. The repertoire holds hundreds of thousands of distinct CDR3 sequences, with around 53% as singletons. Study-wide results and limits: Relative to controls, patients had a few TRBV segments at higher frequency, with TRBV5-6, TRBV5-1 and TRBV20-1 among these.

Their cognate antigens are unknown. Sequencing was performed on blood. All receptors derive from a girl between 10 and 17 years old with multiple sclerosis.

This clonotype occurred many times. This sequence joins TRBV20-1 and TRBJ2-7; no firm D call. Germline V gene sequence: CDR1 DFQATT, CDR2 SNEGSKA (reference sequence). V lost 4 bases to trimming and J lost 2 bases, with 15 bases between them. The CDR3 sequence is 14 residues long. The CDR3 sequence is CSATFFGSPYEQYF. The CDR3 bases are TGCAGTGCTACTTTCTTCGGCAGCCCCTACGAGCAGTACTTC.

CDR3: CSASLFGRLNAEQFF. In nucleotides, the CDR3 is TGCAGTGCTAGCCTATTTGGGAGGCTGAACGCTGAGCAGTTCTTC. The rearrangement links TRBV20-1 to TRBJ2-1; perhaps TRBD2 as D (6 bases). CDR1 and CDR2 from the germline V gene are DFQATT and SNEGSKA (reference sequence). CDR3 size: 15 residues. The germline V and J ends were trimmed by 3 bases and 9 bases, with 21 bases remaining between them.

The gene calls are TRBV7-8 and TRBJ1-1; D might be TRBD1 (5 bases). This CDR3 contains 14 residues. V dropped 1 base and J dropped 6 bases, with 12 bases sitting between them. Germline CDR1 reads SGHVS; CDR2 reads FQNEAQ. The DNA for the CDR3 is TGTGCCAGCAGCTTAGTTTCGGGGCGACCTGAAGCTTTCTTT. Translation: CASSLVSGRPEAFF.

The chain has TRBV24-1 and TRBJ2-1; 8 positions match TRBD1. The CDR3 runs to 14 residues. Germline loops: CDR1 KGHDR, CDR2 SFDVKD. J was trimmed by 10 bases and V by 4 bases; bases with no gene match: 8. The chain's CDR3 is CATSETGVIREQFF. In DNA, the CDR3 is TGTGCCACCAGTGAGACAGGGGTAATAAGGGAGCAGTTCTTC.

This clonotype was seen repeatedly, ten times or more. The chain recombines TRBV29-1 with TRBJ1-2; no clear D. The CDR3 sequence is 12 residues long. V dropped 7 bases and J dropped 4 bases, with 13 bases sitting between them. Germline values: CDR1 SQVTM, CDR2 ANQGSEA. CDR3 sequence (DNA): TGCAGCGCTGTTACCGCCGTCTATGGCTACACCTTC. Amino acid sequence: CSAVTAVYGYTF. Using reference TRBV29-1 and TRBJ1-2 for the parts outside the CDR3, the full variable domain is SAVISQKPSRDICQRGTSLTIQCQVDSQVTMMFWYRQQPGQSLTLIATANQGSEATYESGFVIDKFPISRPNLTFSTLTVSNMSPEDSSIYLCSAVTAVYGYTFGSGTRLTVV.